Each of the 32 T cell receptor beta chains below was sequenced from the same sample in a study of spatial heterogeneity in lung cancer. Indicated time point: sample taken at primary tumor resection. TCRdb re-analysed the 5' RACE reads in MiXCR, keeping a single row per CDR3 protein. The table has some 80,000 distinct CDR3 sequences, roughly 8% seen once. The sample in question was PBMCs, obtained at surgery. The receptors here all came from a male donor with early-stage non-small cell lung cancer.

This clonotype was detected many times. The CDR3 here is CASSGDRNTGELFF. CDR3 nucleotide sequence: TGCGCCAGCAGTGGGGACAGGAACACCGGGGAGCTGTTTTTT. The V gene is TRBV10-1, the J gene TRBJ2-2; 7 bases line up with TRBD1. This CDR3 comprises 14 residues. After removal of 4 bases from V and 1 base from J, the junction contained 0 bases not matched to a gene. Germline V gene lookup returns CDR1 WNHNN and CDR2 SYGVQD (reference sequence).

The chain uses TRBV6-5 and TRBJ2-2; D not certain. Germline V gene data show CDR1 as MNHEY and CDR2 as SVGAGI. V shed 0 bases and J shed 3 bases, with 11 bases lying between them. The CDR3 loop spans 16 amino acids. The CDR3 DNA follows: TGTGCCAGCAGTTACTCGATTATCCGAGACACCGGGGAGCTGTTTTTT. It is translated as CASSYSIIRDTGELFF.

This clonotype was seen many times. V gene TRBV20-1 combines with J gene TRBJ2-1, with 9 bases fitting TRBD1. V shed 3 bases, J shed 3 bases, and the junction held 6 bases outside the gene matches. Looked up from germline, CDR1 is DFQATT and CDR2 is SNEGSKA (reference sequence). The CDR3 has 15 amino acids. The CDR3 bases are TGCAGTGCTAGTACTAACAGGGGGCACTACAATGAGCAGTTCTTC. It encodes CSASTNRGHYNEQFF.

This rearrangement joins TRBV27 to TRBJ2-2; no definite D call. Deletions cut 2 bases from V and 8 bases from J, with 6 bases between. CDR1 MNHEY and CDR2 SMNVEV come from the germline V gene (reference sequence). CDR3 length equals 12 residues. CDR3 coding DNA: TGTGCCAGCAGTTTAGGTCTTGGGGAGCTGTTTTTT. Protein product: CASSLGLGELFF.

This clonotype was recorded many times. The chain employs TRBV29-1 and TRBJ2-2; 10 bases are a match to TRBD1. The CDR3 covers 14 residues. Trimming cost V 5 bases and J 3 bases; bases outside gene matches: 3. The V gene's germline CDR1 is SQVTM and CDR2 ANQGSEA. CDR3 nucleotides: TGCAGCGTTCGACAGGGGGCTGACACCGGGGAGCTGTTTTTT. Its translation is CSVRQGADTGELFF.

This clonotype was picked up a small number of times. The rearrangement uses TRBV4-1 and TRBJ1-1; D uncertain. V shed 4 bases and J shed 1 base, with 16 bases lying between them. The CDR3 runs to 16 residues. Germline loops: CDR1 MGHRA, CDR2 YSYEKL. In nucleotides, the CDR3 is TGCGCCAGCAGCCCAAGCCTGGGCTGGGCGAACACTGAAGCTTTCTTT. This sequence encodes CASSPSLGWANTEAFF.

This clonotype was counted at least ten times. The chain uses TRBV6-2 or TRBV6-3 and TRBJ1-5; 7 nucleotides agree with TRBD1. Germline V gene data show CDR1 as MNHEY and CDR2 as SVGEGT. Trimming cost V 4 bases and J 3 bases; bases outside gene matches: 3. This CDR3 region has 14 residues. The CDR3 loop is CASSSTGSNQPQHF. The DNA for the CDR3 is TGTGCCAGCAGTTCGACAGGGTCCAATCAGCCCCAGCATTTT.

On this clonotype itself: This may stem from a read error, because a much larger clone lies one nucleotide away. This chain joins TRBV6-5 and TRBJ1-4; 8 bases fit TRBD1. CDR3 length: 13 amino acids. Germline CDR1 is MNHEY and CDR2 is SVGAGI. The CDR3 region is CVSKTGADEKLFF. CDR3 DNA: TGTGTCAGCAAGACAGGGGCCGATGAAAAACTGTTTTTT.

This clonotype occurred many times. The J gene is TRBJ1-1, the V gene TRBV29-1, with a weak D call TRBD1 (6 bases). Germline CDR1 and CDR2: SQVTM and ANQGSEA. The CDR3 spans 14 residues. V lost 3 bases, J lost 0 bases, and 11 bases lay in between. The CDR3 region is CSVDEGGLNTEAFF. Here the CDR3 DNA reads TGCAGCGTTGACGAGGGGGGTTTGAACACTGAAGCTTTCTTT.

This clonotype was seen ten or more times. The CDR3 sequence is CASSEAGSPLHF. Here the CDR3 DNA reads TGTGCCAGCAGTGAGGCGGGTTCACCCCTCCACTTT. This chain joins TRBV25-1 and TRBJ1-6; D is unclear. V was cut by 3 bases and J by 9 bases, with 6 bases left in between. Germline CDR1 and CDR2: MGHDK and SYGVNS. CDR3 size: 12 residues.

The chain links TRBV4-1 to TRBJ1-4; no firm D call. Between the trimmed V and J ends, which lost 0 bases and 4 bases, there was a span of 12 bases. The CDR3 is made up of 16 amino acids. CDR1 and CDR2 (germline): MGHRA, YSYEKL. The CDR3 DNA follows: TGCGCCAGCAGCCAAGAAGGAGGAGATCTTAATGAAAAACTGTTTTTT. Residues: CASSQEGGDLNEKLFF.

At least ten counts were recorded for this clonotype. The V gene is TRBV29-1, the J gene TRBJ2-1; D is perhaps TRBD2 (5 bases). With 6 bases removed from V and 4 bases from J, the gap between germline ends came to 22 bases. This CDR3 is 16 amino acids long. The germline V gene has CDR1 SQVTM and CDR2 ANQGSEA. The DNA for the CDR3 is TGCAGCGTCAGCGTAGTAGTGGCGGGCCCTTACAATGAGCAGTTCTTC. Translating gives CSVSVVVAGPYNEQFF.

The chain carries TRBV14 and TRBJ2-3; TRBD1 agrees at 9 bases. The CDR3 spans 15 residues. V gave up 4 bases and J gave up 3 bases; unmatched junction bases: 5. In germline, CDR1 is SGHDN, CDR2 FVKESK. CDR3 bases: TGTGCCAGCAGCCGCTACAGGGGGCAGACAGATACGCAGTATTTT. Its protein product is CASSRYRGQTDTQYF.

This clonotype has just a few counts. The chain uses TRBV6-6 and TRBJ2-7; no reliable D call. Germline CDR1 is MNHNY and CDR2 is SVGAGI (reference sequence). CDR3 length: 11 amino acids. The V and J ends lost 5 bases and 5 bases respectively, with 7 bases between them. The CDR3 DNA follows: TGTGCCAGCAGTGCCCGAGACGAGCAGTACTTC. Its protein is CASSARDEQYF.

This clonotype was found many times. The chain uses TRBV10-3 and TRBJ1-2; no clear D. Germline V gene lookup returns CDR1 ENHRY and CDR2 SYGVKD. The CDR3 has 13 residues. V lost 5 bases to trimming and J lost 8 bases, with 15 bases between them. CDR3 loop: CAISPGQPRGYTF. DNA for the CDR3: TGTGCCATCAGTCCAGGCCAGCCTAGGGGCTACACCTTC.

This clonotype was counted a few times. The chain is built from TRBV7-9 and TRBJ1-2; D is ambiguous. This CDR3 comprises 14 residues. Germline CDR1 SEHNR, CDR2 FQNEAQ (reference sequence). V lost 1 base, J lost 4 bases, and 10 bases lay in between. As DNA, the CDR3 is TGTGCCAGCAGCTTAGGGGCCACCTTCTATGGCTACACCTTC. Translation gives CASSLGATFYGYTF.

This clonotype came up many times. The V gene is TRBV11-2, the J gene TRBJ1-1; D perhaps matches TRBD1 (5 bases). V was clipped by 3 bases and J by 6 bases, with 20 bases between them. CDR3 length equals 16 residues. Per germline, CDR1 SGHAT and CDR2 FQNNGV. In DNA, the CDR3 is TGTGCCAGCAGCTTGGGGGACCGGGACCCCGGGGCTGAAGCTTTCTTT. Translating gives CASSLGDRDPGAEAFF.

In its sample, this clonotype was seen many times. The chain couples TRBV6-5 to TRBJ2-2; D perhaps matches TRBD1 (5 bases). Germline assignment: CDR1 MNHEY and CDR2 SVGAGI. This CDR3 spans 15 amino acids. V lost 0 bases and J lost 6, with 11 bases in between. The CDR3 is CASSYSGESPGELFF. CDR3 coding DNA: TGTGCCAGCAGTTACTCAGGGGAATCACCCGGGGAGCTGTTTTTT.

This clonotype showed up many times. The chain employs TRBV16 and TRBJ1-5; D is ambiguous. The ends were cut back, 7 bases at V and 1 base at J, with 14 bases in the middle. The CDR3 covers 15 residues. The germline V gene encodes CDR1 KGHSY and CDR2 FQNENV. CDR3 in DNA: TGTGCCAGCACCAGTACACTCCCCAGCAATCAGCCCCAGCATTTT. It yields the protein CASTSTLPSNQPQHF. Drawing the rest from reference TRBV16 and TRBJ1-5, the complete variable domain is GEEVAQTPKHLVRGEGQKAKLYCAPIKGHSYVFWYQQVLKNEFKFLISFQNENVFDETGMPKERFSAKCLPNSPCSLEIQATKLEDSAVYFCASTSTLPSNQPQHFGDGTRLSIL.

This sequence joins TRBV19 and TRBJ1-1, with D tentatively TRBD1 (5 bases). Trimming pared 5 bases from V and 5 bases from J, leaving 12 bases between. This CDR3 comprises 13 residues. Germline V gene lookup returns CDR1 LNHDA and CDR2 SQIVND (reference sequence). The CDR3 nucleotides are TGTGCCAGTAGTCGGGGGACGGGGACTGAAGCTTTCTTT. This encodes CASSRGTGTEAFF.

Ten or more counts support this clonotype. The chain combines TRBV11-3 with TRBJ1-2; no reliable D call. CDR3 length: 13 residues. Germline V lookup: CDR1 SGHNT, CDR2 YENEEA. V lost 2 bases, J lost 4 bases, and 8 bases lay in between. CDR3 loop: CASSLTGSYGYTF. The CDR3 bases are TGTGCCAGCAGCTTAACCGGGAGCTATGGCTACACCTTC. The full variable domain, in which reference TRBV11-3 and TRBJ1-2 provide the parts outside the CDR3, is EAGVVQSPRYKIIEKKQPVAFWCNPISGHNTLYWYLQNLGQGPELLIRYENEEAVDDSQLPKDRFSAERLKGVDSTLKIQPAELGDSAVYLCASSLTGSYGYTFGSGTRLTVV.

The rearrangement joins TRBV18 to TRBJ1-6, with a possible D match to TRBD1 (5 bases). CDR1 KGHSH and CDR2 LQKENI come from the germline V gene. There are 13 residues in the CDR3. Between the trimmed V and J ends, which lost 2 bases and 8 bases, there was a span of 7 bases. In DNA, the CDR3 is TGTGCCAGCTCACCAGGGACTGATTCACCCCTCCACTTT. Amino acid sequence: CASSPGTDSPLHF. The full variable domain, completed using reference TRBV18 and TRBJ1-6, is NAGVMQNPRHLVRRRGQEARLRCSPMKGHSHVYWYRQLPEEGLKFMVYLQKENIIDESGMPKERFSAEFPKEGPSILRIQQVVRGDSAAYFCASSPGTDSPLHFGNGTRLTVT.

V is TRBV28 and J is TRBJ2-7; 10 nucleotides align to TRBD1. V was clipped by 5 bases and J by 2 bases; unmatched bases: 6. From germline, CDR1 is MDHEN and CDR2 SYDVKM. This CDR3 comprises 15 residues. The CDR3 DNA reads TGTGCCAGCAGTGAGCCGACAGGGGGCACCTACGAGCAGTACTTC. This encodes CASSEPTGGTYEQYF. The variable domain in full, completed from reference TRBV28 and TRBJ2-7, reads DVKVTQSSRYLVKRTGEKVFLECVQDMDHENMFWYRQDPGLGLRLIYFSYDVKMKEKGDIPEGYSVSREKKERFSLILESASTNQTSMYLCASSEPTGGTYEQYFGPGTRLTVT.

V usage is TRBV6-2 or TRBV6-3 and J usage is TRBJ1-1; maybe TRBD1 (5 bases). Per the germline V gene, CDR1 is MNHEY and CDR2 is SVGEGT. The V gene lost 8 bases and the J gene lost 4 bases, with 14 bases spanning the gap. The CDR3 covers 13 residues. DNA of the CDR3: TGTGCCAGCGTAAACGCGGGGGGCACTGAAGCTTTCTTT. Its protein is CASVNAGGTEAFF.

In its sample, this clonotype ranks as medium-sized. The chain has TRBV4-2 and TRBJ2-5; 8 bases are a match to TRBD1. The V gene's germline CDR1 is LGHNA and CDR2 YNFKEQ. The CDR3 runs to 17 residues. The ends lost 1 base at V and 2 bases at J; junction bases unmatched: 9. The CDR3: CASSQVSGGAGQETQYF. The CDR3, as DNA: TGTGCCAGCAGCCAAGTATCAGGGGGCGCGGGGCAAGAGACCCAGTACTTC.

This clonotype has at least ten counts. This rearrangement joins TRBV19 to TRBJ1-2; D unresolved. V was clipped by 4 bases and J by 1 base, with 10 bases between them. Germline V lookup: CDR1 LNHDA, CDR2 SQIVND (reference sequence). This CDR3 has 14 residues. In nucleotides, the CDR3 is TGTGCCAGTAGTAGGGCAGCACTTAACTATGGCTACACCTTC. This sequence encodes CASSRAALNYGYTF.

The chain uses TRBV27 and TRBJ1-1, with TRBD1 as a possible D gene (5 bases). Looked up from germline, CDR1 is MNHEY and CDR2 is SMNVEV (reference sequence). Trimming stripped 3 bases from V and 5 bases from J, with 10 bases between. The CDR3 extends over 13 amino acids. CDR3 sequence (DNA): TGTGCCAGCAGTTTTTTCGGGGGGACTGAAGCTTTCTTT. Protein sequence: CASSFFGGTEAFF.

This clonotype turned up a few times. The CDR3 loop reads CASSVGPGTGTEAFF. In DNA form, the CDR3 reads TGCGCCAGCAGTGTGGGGCCGGGCACCGGCACTGAAGCTTTCTTT. V is TRBV10-2 and J is TRBJ1-1; D is perhaps TRBD1 (5 bases). CDR3 length equals 15 residues. Trimming shortened V by 4 bases and J by 4 bases, and 16 bases separated the two germline ends. Germline CDR1 WSHSY, CDR2 SAAADI.

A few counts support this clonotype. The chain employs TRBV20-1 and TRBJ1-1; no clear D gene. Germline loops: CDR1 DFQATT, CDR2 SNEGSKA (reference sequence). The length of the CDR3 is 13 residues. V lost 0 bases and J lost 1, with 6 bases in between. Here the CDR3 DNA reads TGCAGTGCTAGAGATACGAAGAACACTGAAGCTTTCTTT. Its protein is CSARDTKNTEAFF.

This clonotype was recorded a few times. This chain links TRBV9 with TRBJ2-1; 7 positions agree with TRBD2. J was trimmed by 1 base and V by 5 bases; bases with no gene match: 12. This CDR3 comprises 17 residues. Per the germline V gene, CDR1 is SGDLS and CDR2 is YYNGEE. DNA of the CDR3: TGTGCCAGCAGTCCGGGGGGAGCTGCAAGGTCCTACAATGAGCAGTTCTTC. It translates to CASSPGGAARSYNEQFF.

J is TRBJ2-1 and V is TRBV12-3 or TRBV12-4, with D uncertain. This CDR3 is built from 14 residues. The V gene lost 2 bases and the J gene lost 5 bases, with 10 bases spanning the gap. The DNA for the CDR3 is TGTGCCAGCAGTTTAACCATCCCAAACAATGAGCAGTTCTTC. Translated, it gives CASSLTIPNNEQFF.

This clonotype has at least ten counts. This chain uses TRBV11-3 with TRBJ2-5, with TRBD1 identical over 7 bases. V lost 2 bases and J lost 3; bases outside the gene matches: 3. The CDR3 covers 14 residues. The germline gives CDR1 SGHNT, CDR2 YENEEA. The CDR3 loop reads CASSLPGTEETQYF. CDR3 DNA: TGTGCCAGCAGCTTACCCGGGACAGAAGAGACCCAGTACTTC.